The rows below give T cell receptor beta chains drawn from one sample of a study of response to subunit inactivated influenza vaccine. MiXCR, applied by TCRdb to the RT-PCR reads, yields one record per CDR3 protein. Of roughly 500,000 distinct CDR3 sequences in the sample, approximately 15% were seen once. The sample consisted of CD4+ T cells sorted from PBMCs, taken roughly 24 months after vaccination. These receptors all stem from a man in his fifties or sixties who received an inactivated influenza vaccine. CDR3s include the opening cysteine and the closing phenylalanine or tryptophan. D genes are given only for firm matches. Expanded clones get a size class; other rows say once, few or many, or leave the size out.

V: TRBV6-1
J: TRBJ2-2
D: NA
size: NA
DNA: TGTGCCAGCAGTGAAGCAAGGGACACCGGGGAGCTGTTTTTT
CDR3: CASSEARDTGELFF

V: TRBV7-2
J: TRBJ2-7
D: TRBD1
size: NA
DNA: TGTGCCAGCAGCTTGGAGGACAGGGCCCCCTACGAGCAGTACTTC
CDR3: CASSLEDRAPYEQYF

V: TRBV25-1
J: TRBJ2-3
D: NA
size: few
DNA: TGTGCCAGCAGTGCCTCCTTGGGATTAGCGAAGCCCACAGATACGCAGTATTTT
CDR3: CASSASLGLAKPTDTQYF

V: TRBV7-9
J: TRBJ2-2
D: NA
size: NA
DNA: TGTGCCAGCAGCTTAGCCGCTGGGGCGTCGGGGGAGCTGTTTTTT
CDR3: CASSLAAGASGELFF

V: TRBV6-2/TRBV6-3
J: TRBJ1-5
D: TRBD1
size: many
DNA: TGTGCCAGCAGTTTTGGGACAGCTCAGCCCCAGCATTTT
CDR3: CASSFGTAQPQHF

V: TRBV28
J: TRBJ1-6
D: NA
size: NA
DNA: TGTGCCAGCAGGCCCGTGGGTCAGCACAATTCACCCCTCCACTTT
CDR3: CASRPVGQHNSPLHF

V: TRBV20-1
J: TRBJ1-5
D: NA
size: NA
DNA: TGCAGTGCTAGAGACAGCATAGGAGGCACGAATCAGCCCCAGCATTTT
CDR3: CSARDSIGGTNQPQHF

V: TRBV5-5
J: TRBJ2-1
D: NA
size: NA
DNA: TGTGCCAGCAGCCGTGGACCATTGGATGAGCAGTTCTTC
CDR3: CASSRGPLDEQFF

V: TRBV10-3
J: TRBJ2-1
D: NA
size: many
DNA: TGTGCCATCTCGAGGGGGGCGGGTGAGCAGTTCTTC
CDR3: CAISRGAGEQFF

V: TRBV7-2
J: TRBJ2-3
D: NA
size: NA
DNA: TGTGCCAGCAGCACACCACTTATCCGTACGCAGTATTTT
CDR3: CASSTPLIRTQYF

V: TRBV5-1
J: TRBJ2-5
D: NA
size: NA
DNA: TGCGCCAGCAGCTTCCTAGGGACTGGAGTGGAGACCCAGTACTTC
CDR3: CASSFLGTGVETQYF

V: TRBV3-1
J: TRBJ1-2
D: NA
size: NA
DNA: TGTGCCAGCAGCCGTAGTTCGGCGGCCTATGGCTACACCTTC
CDR3: CASSRSSAAYGYTF

V: TRBV5-5
J: TRBJ2-1
D: TRBD2
size: many
DNA: TGTGCCAGCAGCCCAGGACTAGTTCTGAGCAATGAGCAGTTCTTC
CDR3: CASSPGLVLSNEQFF

V: TRBV6-1
J: TRBJ2-7
D: NA
size: NA
DNA: TGTGCCAGCCGACTAGGGGAGGCTGGGGAGCAGTACTTC
CDR3: CASRLGEAGEQYF

V: TRBV2
J: TRBJ2-2
D: NA
size: NA
DNA: TGTGCCAGCAAAGCGGAGAGTGCGAACACCGGGGAGCTGTTTTTT
CDR3: CASKAESANTGELFF

V: TRBV20-1
J: TRBJ2-3
D: TRBD2
size: many
DNA: TGCAGCTACTCTCCGGGACTAGCGGGCACAGATACGCAGTATTTT
CDR3: CSYSPGLAGTDTQYF

V: TRBV6-1
J: TRBJ2-7
D: NA
size: NA
DNA: TGTGCCAGCAGCCCGACAGGGAGGTTTTACGAGCAGTACTTC
CDR3: CASSPTGRFYEQYF

V: TRBV4-3
J: TRBJ2-1
D: NA
size: NA
DNA: TGCGCCAGCAGCCGAAACGCCGGGAGCTACAATGAGCAGTTCTTC
CDR3: CASSRNAGSYNEQFF

V: TRBV20-1
J: TRBJ2-7
D: NA
size: once
DNA: TGCAGTGCTATTCCCGACAGTAGCTCCTACGAGCAGTACTTC
CDR3: CSAIPDSSSYEQYF

V: TRBV4-1
J: TRBJ2-7
D: TRBD1
size: few
DNA: TGCGCCAGCAGCCGTACACAACGACAGGGCCACGAGCAGTACTTC
CDR3: CASSRTQRQGHEQYF

V: TRBV12-3/TRBV12-4
J: TRBJ2-3
D: NA
size: few
DNA: TGTGCCAGCAGTTTCGTCGAGTCGGATACGCAGTATTTT
CDR3: CASSFVESDTQYF

V: TRBV5-1
J: TRBJ2-3
D: NA
size: NA
DNA: TGCGCCAGCAGCATACCGGGACCCACAGATACGCAGTATTTT
CDR3: CASSIPGPTDTQYF

V: TRBV7-2
J: TRBJ1-6
D: NA
size: NA
DNA: TGTGCCAGCAGCTTATCAAGGACACGGAATAATTCACCCCTCCACTTT
CDR3: CASSLSRTRNNSPLHF

V: TRBV20-1
J: TRBJ2-5
D: NA
size: few
DNA: TGCAGTGCTAGTCCGAATCAAGAGACCCAGTACTTC
CDR3: CSASPNQETQYF

V: TRBV9
J: TRBJ2-5
D: NA
size: many
DNA: TGTGCCAGCAGCGTAGGGGCCCTCACAGTAGGAGAGACCCAGTACTTC
CDR3: CASSVGALTVGETQYF

V: TRBV5-8
J: TRBJ1-5
D: NA
size: NA
DNA: TGTGCCAGCAGCTCCAGAGAATTCAATCAGCCCCAGCATTTT
CDR3: CASSSREFNQPQHF

V: TRBV12-3/TRBV12-4
J: TRBJ2-5
D: NA
size: NA
DNA: TGTGCCAGCAGTCGACACGACCAAGAGACCCAGTACTTC
CDR3: CASSRHDQETQYF

V: TRBV21-1
J: TRBJ2-2
D: NA
size: few
DNA: TGTGCCAGCAGGAATGGGAGGGGATCGAGCACCGGGGAGCTGTTTTTT
CDR3: CASRNGRGSSTGELFF

V: TRBV6-1
J: TRBJ2-7
D: TRBD2
size: many
DNA: TGTGCCAGCAGACCCGGGACTAGCGGCCCCTACGAGCAGTACTTC
CDR3: CASRPGTSGPYEQYF

V: TRBV5-1
J: TRBJ1-6
D: TRBD1
size: NA
DNA: TGCGCCAGCAGCCTTGACCCGGGACAGGCAAGACGAGGGGGATCACCCCTCCACTTT
CDR3: CASSLDPGQARRGGSPLHF

V: TRBV5-1
J: TRBJ2-1
D: TRBD2
size: NA
DNA: TGCGCCAGCAGCTTGGGTAGCGGGACCTCCTACAATGAGCAGTTCTTC
CDR3: CASSLGSGTSYNEQFF

V: TRBV12-3/TRBV12-4
J: TRBJ2-5
D: NA
size: few
DNA: TGTGCCAGCAGTTTCGAGTTCCAAGAGACCCAGTACTTC
CDR3: CASSFEFQETQYF

V: TRBV7-8
J: TRBJ2-1
D: TRBD1
size: NA
DNA: TGTGCCAGCAGCTACCCTGTTCGGGACAGGGCGGGCAATGAGCAGTTCTTC
CDR3: CASSYPVRDRAGNEQFF

V: TRBV5-1
J: TRBJ1-1
D: NA
size: NA
DNA: TGCGCCAGCAGCACGACAATGAACACTGAAGCTTTCTTT
CDR3: CASSTTMNTEAFF

V: TRBV5-6
J: TRBJ1-1
D: TRBD1
size: NA
DNA: TGTGCCAGCAGCCGAAGGACAGGGGGCAGAACCATGAACACTGAAGCTTTCTTT
CDR3: CASSRRTGGRTMNTEAFF

V: TRBV10-3
J: TRBJ2-6
D: NA
size: few
DNA: TGTGCCATCTCCGACCGGGCAGCCGGGGCCAACGTCCTGACTTTC
CDR3: CAISDRAAGANVLTF

V: TRBV29-1
J: TRBJ2-7
D: NA
size: many
DNA: TGCAGCGTTCAGGGGGAGGGTTACGAGCAGTACTTC
CDR3: CSVQGEGYEQYF